One TCR beta chain is described in this entry. This CDR3 is 13 amino acids long. Germline loops: CDR1 SGHVS, CDR2 FQNEAQ. V was shortened by 3 bases and J by 1 base, with 6 bases between the two germline ends. Using immunoSEQ multiplex PCR, the repertoire was profiled, and TCRdb retains in-frame clones only, with some absent. Of about 180,000 clones in the sample, about nine tenths were seen once. These data originate in a study of blood T cell repertoires in COVID-19. Background on the study: The cDNA or gDNA used as material had been derived from T cells, B-cell-depleted T cells, or PBMCs.

The sequencing sample was made of peripheral blood. The TCR sequence derives from a man between 70 and 80 years old with active or convalescent COVID-19. The genes are TRBV7-8 and TRBJ1-1; D is undetermined. CDR3 amino acids: CASSFDSNTEAFF. Written as DNA, the CDR3 is TGTGCCAGCAGCTTCGACTCGAACACTGAAGCTTTCTTT.